What follows is one TCR beta chain and its context. Source study methods: Using reference gene primer amplification, nucleated cell counts were estimated. Measured with immunoSEQ multiplex PCR; TCRdb has only the in-frame clones, and not every one. From that table come the V and J calls and clone size; the DNA was used to work out D and trimming. Of more than 300,000 clones listed, more than 70% were seen once; the top ten hold about 1.2%. The source of the sample is a study of blood T cell repertoires in COVID-19. Whole-study context: Sources were T cells, B-cell-depleted T cells, or PBMCs; the material itself was cDNA or gDNA.

The source of this sequence is a woman in her fifties or sixties with acute or convalescent COVID-19. The material sequenced was peripheral blood.

The CDR3 DNA reads as TGTGCCAGCTCACCACCGGGACAGGGGCCTGAAGCTTTCTTT. It encodes CASSPPGQGPEAFF. V usage is TRBV18 and J usage is TRBJ1-1; 10 positions agree with TRBD1. The J segment lost 6 bases and the V segment lost 0 bases, leaving 1 base of the junction unmatched. Germline assignment: CDR1 KGHSH and CDR2 LQKENI. This CDR3 spans 14 amino acids. Full variable domain (missing parts from reference TRBV18 and TRBJ1-1): NAGVMQNPRHLVRRRGQEARLRCSPMKGHSHVYWYRQLPEEGLKFMVYLQKENIIDESGMPKERFSAEFPKEGPSILRIQQVVRGDSAAYFCASSPPGQGPEAFFGQGTRLTVV.